Below are 13 T cell receptor beta chains sequenced from a single sample in a study of T-cell memory formation after mild COVID-19. A single record per CDR3 protein comes from TCRdb applying MiXCR to the 5' RACE reads. The table lists hundreds of thousands of distinct CDR3 sequences, approximately 8.4% of them singletons. The sequenced sample consisted of PBMCs or a T cell subset sorted from them (not recorded which). The receptors stem from a man in his late teens or twenties who had mild COVID-19 (a few samples of this study predate the infection). Cell type and time point are not known.

This clonotype was detected a few times. The chain has TRBV20-1 and TRBJ2-1; 7 nucleotides line up with TRBD2. Trimming removed 6 bases from V and 8 bases from J; junction bases left unmatched: 10. Per the germline V gene, CDR1 is DFQATT and CDR2 is SNEGSKA (reference sequence). The CDR3 is 13 residues long. CDR3 region: CSACRGGCDEQFF. The CDR3 nucleotides read TGCAGTGCCTGTCGGGGAGGGTGCGATGAGCAGTTCTTC.

A few counts support this clonotype. The chain joins TRBV20-1 to TRBJ2-5; 8 bases match TRBD2. CDR3 length: 14 residues. The germline gives CDR1 DFQATT, CDR2 SNEGSKA (reference sequence). Losses at the gene ends were 3 bases for V and 5 bases for J; bases not matched to a gene: 8. CDR3 in amino acids: CSASIGLAVETQYF. As DNA, the CDR3 is TGCAGTGCTAGCATTGGACTAGCAGTGGAGACCCAGTACTTC.

This clonotype was detected ten times or more. The rearrangement uses TRBV20-1 and TRBJ2-3; D possibly corresponds to TRBD2 (7 bases). CDR1 DFQATT and CDR2 SNEGSKA come from the germline V gene (reference sequence). The CDR3 length is 15 residues. V was pared by 0 bases and J by 6 bases, with 16 bases between. CDR3 coding DNA: TGCAGTGCTAGAGATCTGAGGGGGGGAGGGGATACGCAGTATTTT. It is translated as CSARDLRGGGDTQYF.

V gene TRBV15 combines with J gene TRBJ2-2, with a possible D match to TRBD2 (5 bases). This CDR3 is built from 16 residues. Germline V gene data show CDR1 as LNHNV and CDR2 as YYDKDF (reference sequence). The germline V and J ends were trimmed by 0 bases and 3 bases, with 11 bases remaining between them. In DNA, the CDR3 is TGTGCCACCAGCAGAGATTCCGGGGTACACACCGGGGAGCTGTTTTTT. Its protein is CATSRDSGVHTGELFF.

This clonotype has just a few counts. The chain combines TRBV5-1 with TRBJ2-1; 13 nucleotides agree with TRBD2. With 1 base clipped from V and 5 bases from J, the junction kept 3 bases outside the gene matches. This CDR3 has 16 amino acids. Germline V gene data show CDR1 as SGHRS and CDR2 as YFSETQ. The CDR3 DNA follows: TGCGCCAGCAGCTTGACGGGACTAGCGGGAAACAATGAGCAGTTCTTC. Translation: CASSLTGLAGNNEQFF.

The J gene is TRBJ2-1, the V gene TRBV20-1; D not resolved. V was shortened by 3 bases and J by 4 bases, with 7 bases between the two germline ends. The germline CDR1 and CDR2 sequences are DFQATT and SNEGSKA (reference sequence). The CDR3 extends over 12 amino acids. CDR3 region: CSASPTYNEQFF. Written as DNA, the CDR3 is TGCAGTGCTAGCCCAACATACAATGAGCAGTTCTTC.

This clonotype was seen only a few times. The rearrangement links TRBV5-1 to TRBJ2-5, with 8 positions matching TRBD2. From germline, CDR1 is SGHRS and CDR2 YFSETQ. V shed 3 bases and J 1 base; nucleotides not matched to a gene: 17. CDR3 length equals 19 residues. Here the CDR3 reads CASSSGGRTGYGRQETQYF. CDR3 DNA sequence: TGCGCCAGCAGCTCGGGGGGGAGGACGGGGTATGGTCGCCAAGAGACCCAGTACTTC.

This clonotype was seen repeatedly, ten times or more. The gene calls are TRBV7-9 and TRBJ1-2; D is unresolved. The CDR3 runs to 14 residues. Germline lookup yields CDR1 SEHNR and CDR2 FQNEAQ (reference sequence). V was cut by 2 bases and J by 5 bases, with 12 bases left in between. The CDR3, as DNA: TGTGCCAGCAGCTTAAACGGGGTGTATTATGGCTACACCTTC. Amino acid sequence: CASSLNGVYYGYTF.

The chain recombines TRBV7-9 with TRBJ1-1, with 7 bases identical to TRBD1. The V and J ends lost 5 bases and 1 base, in that order; junction bases with no gene match: 10. The CDR3 covers 16 residues. CDR1 and CDR2 from the germline V gene are SEHNR and FQNEAQ (reference sequence). The CDR3: CASSEGAGTENTEAFF. The CDR3 DNA reads TGTGCCAGCAGCGAAGGGGCCGGGACAGAGAACACTGAAGCTTTCTTT.

The genes are TRBV5-5 and TRBJ1-1; 7 bases line up with TRBD1. This CDR3 contains 12 residues. The V segment lost 4 bases and the J segment 8 bases; nucleotides outside the gene matches: 5. Germline values: CDR1 SGHKS, CDR2 YYEKEE (reference sequence). The CDR3 bases are TGTGCCAGCAGCATGAGGACAGGCGAAGCTTTCTTT. It translates to CASSMRTGEAFF.

J is TRBJ2-2 and V is TRBV5-1; either TRBD1 or TRBD2 may fit D (5 bases each). V lost 3 bases to trimming and J lost 6 bases, with 18 bases between them. This CDR3 contains 16 residues. Germline V gene lookup returns CDR1 SGHRS and CDR2 YFSETQ. The DNA for the CDR3 is TGCGCCAGCAGCTCTCCTGAGAGAGGGGCCGCCGGGGAGCTGTTTTTT. It encodes CASSSPERGAAGELFF. Looking up the rest from reference TRBV5-1 and TRBJ2-2 gives the full variable domain: KAGVTQTPRYLIKTRGQQVTLSCSPISGHRSVSWYQQTPGQGLQFLFEYFSETQRNKGNFPGRFSGRQFSNSRSEMNVSTLELGDSALYLCASSSPERGAAGELFFGEGSRLTVL.

The V gene is TRBV6-5, the J gene TRBJ2-7; TRBD2 matches 9 bases. V lost 3 bases, J lost 4 bases, and 13 bases stayed unmatched. The CDR3 totals 17 residues. CDR1 is MNHEY and CDR2 is SVGAGI in the germline V gene. The CDR3 DNA reads as TGTGCCAGCAGTTATTCCCTAACCGGGACTAGCAGGTACGAGCAGTACTTC. It translates to CASSYSLTGTSRYEQYF.

This clonotype was counted only a few times. This rearrangement joins TRBV29-1 to TRBJ1-5; no definite D call. CDR3 length: 13 residues. Deletions cut 6 bases from V and 6 bases from J, with 15 bases between. Germline CDR1 and CDR2: SQVTM and ANQGSEA. CDR3 amino acids: CSVCERVGQPQHF. CDR3 coding DNA: TGCAGCGTCTGCGAGCGGGTCGGTCAGCCCCAGCATTTT.